A single T cell receptor beta chain is shown here with its context. These data come from a study of blood T cell repertoires in COVID-19. Across the whole study: COVID-19 samples, acute and convalescent, were from the United States, Italy and Spain.

Germline trimming cut 3 bases from V and 2 bases from J; bases unmatched to any gene: 9. The length of the CDR3 is 17 residues. The germline V gene has CDR1 LGHDT and CDR2 YNNKEL (reference sequence). Data came from immunoSEQ multiplex PCR; TCRdb stores just in-frame clones and leaves some out. The sample lists 110,000 to 150,000 clones, 80% to 90% occurring once. Sequencing was carried out using peripheral blood. The TCR originated in a woman aged 80 or older with acute or convalescent COVID-19. The V and J genes are TRBV3-1 (or the pseudogene TRBV3-2) and TRBJ2-1; 8 nucleotides align to TRBD2. CDR3 nucleotide sequence: TGTGCCAGCAGCCAGTGGGGCGGGGGGAGCGCCTACAATGAGCAGTTCTTC. This translates into CASSQWGGGSAYNEQFF.